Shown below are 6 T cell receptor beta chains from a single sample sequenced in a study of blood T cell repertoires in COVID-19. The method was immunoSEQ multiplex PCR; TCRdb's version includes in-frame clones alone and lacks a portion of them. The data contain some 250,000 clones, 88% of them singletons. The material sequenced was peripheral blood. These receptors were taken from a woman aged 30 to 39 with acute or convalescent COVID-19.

This chain's CDR3 is CASSAGHTGELFF. The CDR3 DNA reads as TGTGCCAGCAGCGCAGGGCACACCGGGGAGCTGTTTTTT. The V call is TRBV9, the J call TRBJ2-2, with D perhaps TRBD1 (5 bases). Trimming took off 3 bases at V and 3 bases at J, with 6 bases between the two ends. Germline CDR1 and CDR2: SGDLS and YYNGEE. The length of the CDR3 is 13 residues.

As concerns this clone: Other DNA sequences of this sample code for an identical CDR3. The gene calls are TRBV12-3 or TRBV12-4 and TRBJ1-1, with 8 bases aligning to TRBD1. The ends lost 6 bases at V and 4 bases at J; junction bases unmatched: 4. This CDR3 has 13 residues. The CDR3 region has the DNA TGTGCCAGCAGCCAGGGGGCGCGCACTGAAGCTTTCTTT. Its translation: CASSQGARTEAFF.

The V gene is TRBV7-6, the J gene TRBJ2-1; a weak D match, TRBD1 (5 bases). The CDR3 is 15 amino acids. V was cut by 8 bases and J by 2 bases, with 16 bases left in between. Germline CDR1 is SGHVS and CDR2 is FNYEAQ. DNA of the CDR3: TGTGCCAGCTCTTCTAGACAGTCAACCTACAATGAGCAGTTCTTC. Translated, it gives CASSSRQSTYNEQFF.

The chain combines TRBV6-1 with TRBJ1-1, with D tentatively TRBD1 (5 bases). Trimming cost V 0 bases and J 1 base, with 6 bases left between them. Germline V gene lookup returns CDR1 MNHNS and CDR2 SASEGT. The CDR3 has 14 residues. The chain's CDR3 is CASSEAGQNTEAFF. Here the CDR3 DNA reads TGTGCCAGCAGTGAAGCCGGACAGAACACTGAAGCTTTCTTT.

DNA for the CDR3: TGTGCCTGGACAAAATACCCTAGCCGGGTGGAAAACACCATATATTTT. This codes for CAWTKYPSRVENTIYF. J is TRBJ1-3 and V is TRBV30, with D unresolved. V was clipped by 4 bases and J by 6 bases, with 22 bases between them. This CDR3 contains 16 residues. Looked up from germline, CDR1 is GTSNPN and CDR2 is SVGIG (reference sequence).

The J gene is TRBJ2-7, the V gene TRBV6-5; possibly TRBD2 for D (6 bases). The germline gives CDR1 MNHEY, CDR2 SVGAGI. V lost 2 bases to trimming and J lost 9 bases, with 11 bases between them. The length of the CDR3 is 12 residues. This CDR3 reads CASSYPAGGQYF. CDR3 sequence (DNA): TGTGCCAGCAGTTACCCCGCCGGGGGGCAGTACTTC.